The 19 T cell receptor beta chains reported below all come from one sample, sequenced in a study of T cells in pancreatic ductal adenocarcinoma. The repertoire was sequenced with immunoSEQ multiplex PCR; TCRdb's copy has only in-frame clones and lacks some. Among thousands of clones listed, about 64% were seen once. Surgery without prior neoadjuvant therapy was the treatment of the selected pancreatic ductal adenocarcinoma patients. The sequencing sample was made of pancreatic tumor tissue. The receptors derive from a human donor with pancreatic ductal adenocarcinoma.

This clone has more than one count but fewer than ten. The V gene is TRBV4-1, the J gene TRBJ1-2, with D hard to call. This CDR3 contains 14 residues. V gave up 4 bases and J gave up 5 bases, with 14 bases separating them. Germline V gene sequence: CDR1 MGHRA, CDR2 YSYEKL. The CDR3 reads CASSPYSDSYGYTF. CDR3 nucleotides: TGCGCCAGCAGCCCATATTCCGATTCGTATGGCTACACCTTC.

The rearrangement uses TRBV10-1 and TRBJ1-6, with 7 bases that match TRBD1. The length of the CDR3 is 13 residues. V gave up 11 bases and J gave up 6 bases; unmatched junction bases: 7. CDR1 is WNHNN, CDR2 SYGVQD, per germline (reference sequence). CDR3 in amino acids: CAAQGVINSPLHF. DNA for the CDR3: TGCGCCGCCCAGGGGGTAATTAATTCACCCCTCCACTTT.

The chain couples TRBV6-1 to TRBJ2-3; TRBD2 matches at 9 bases. CDR3 length: 17 residues. Per the germline V gene, CDR1 is MNHNS and CDR2 is SASEGT. Trimming at V came to 3 bases and at J to 1 base, leaving 8 bases not matched to a gene. CDR3 loop: CASSESRTSAGTDTQYF. The CDR3 bases are TGTGCCAGCAGTGAGAGTCGGACTAGCGCCGGCACAGATACGCAGTATTTT.

The chain uses TRBV29-1 and TRBJ2-7, with a tentative D call TRBD1 (10 bases). V lost 6 bases, J lost 2 bases, and 29 bases lay in between. Germline V gene data show CDR1 as SQVTM and CDR2 as ANQGSEA. The CDR3 spans 18 residues. The chain's CDR3 is CSVWTGGDKGTSTYEQYF. The CDR3 region has the DNA TGCAGCGTGTGGACAGGGGGAGATAAAGGGACTAGCACCTACGAGCAGTACTTC.

The V call is TRBV18, the J call TRBJ2-7; D unresolved. Trimming removed 1 base at V and 7 bases at J, with 17 bases between. The germline gives CDR1 KGHSH, CDR2 LQKENI. CDR3 length: 15 residues. DNA for the CDR3: TGTGCCAGCTCACCACTCTCCTCGGGTCCCGATGAGCAGTACTTC. Its translation is CASSPLSSGPDEQYF.

This clone is labeled medium-sized (0.01 to 0.1%). The CDR3 spells CASSGGTARGEQYF. In DNA, the CDR3 is TGCGCCAGCAGCGGGGGGACCGCCCGGGGCGAGCAGTACTTC. The chain recombines TRBV5-1 with TRBJ2-7, with TRBD2 as a possible D gene (6 bases). Germline V gene sequence: CDR1 SGHRS, CDR2 YFSETQ. This CDR3 spans 14 amino acids. Trimming shortened V by 4 bases and J by 6 bases, and 17 bases separated the two germline ends.

V usage is TRBV7-3 and J usage is TRBJ1-6, with 12 bases fitting TRBD1. Per the germline V gene, CDR1 is SGHTA and CDR2 is FQGTGA. This CDR3 region has 15 residues. The V gene end was trimmed by 2 bases and the J gene end by 10 bases; junction bases not matched to a gene: 3. The CDR3 DNA sequence: TGTGCCAGCAGCTTACTGGGACAGGGGGCATCACCCCTCCACTTT. Amino acids: CASSLLGQGASPLHF.

V gene TRBV19 combines with J gene TRBJ1-5; tentatively, D is TRBD1 (5 bases). This CDR3 comprises 16 residues. The V gene's germline CDR1 is LNHDA and CDR2 SQIVND (reference sequence). Trimming stripped 4 bases from V and 2 bases from J, with 15 bases between. The CDR3: CASSNGRGLGNQPQHF. The CDR3 DNA sequence: TGTGCCAGTAGTAATGGAAGGGGTTTAGGCAATCAGCCCCAGCATTTT. The entire variable domain, with the rest obtained from reference TRBV19 and TRBJ1-5, is as follows: DGGITQSPKYLFRKEGQNVTLSCEQNLNHDAMYWYRQDPGQGLRLIYYSQIVNDFQKGDIAEGYSVSREKKESFPLTVTSAQKNPTAFYLCASSNGRGLGNQPQHFGDGTRLSIL.

The chain recombines TRBV7-9 with TRBJ1-1; no clear D. The ends were cut back, 1 base at V and 0 bases at J, with 6 bases in the middle. CDR1 and CDR2 from the germline V gene are SEHNR and FQNEAQ (reference sequence). This CDR3 comprises 14 residues. The CDR3 region is CASSLGLLNTEAFF. CDR3 in DNA: TGTGCCAGCAGCTTAGGGTTGTTGAACACTGAAGCTTTCTTT.

The rearrangement uses TRBV28 and TRBJ2-7; the match to TRBD1 covers 7 bases. The CDR3 has 14 amino acids. J gave up 5 bases and V 7 bases, and 11 bases lay outside the gene matches. Germline lookup yields CDR1 MDHEN and CDR2 SYDVKM. CDR3 DNA: TGTGCCAGCACCGTGCACAGGGGTAACAACGAGCAGTACTTC. It translates to CASTVHRGNNEQYF.

This chain connects TRBV7-3 to TRBJ2-6; a possible D gene is TRBD1 (5 bases). V dropped 6 bases and J dropped 5 bases, with 8 bases sitting between them. CDR1 is SGHTA, CDR2 FQGTGA, per germline. The CDR3 extends over 13 amino acids. CDR3 sequence: CASSPDRANVLTF. The CDR3 region has the DNA TGTGCCAGCAGTCCGGACAGGGCCAACGTCCTGACTTTC.

The rearrangement joins TRBV4-2 to TRBJ2-1, with TRBD2 matching over 7 bases. The CDR3 sequence is 16 residues long. V lost 0 bases to trimming and J lost 4 bases; unmatched junction nucleotides: 6. Germline CDR1 and CDR2: LGHNA and YNFKEQ. The CDR3 reads CASSQDSSGVYNEQFF. For the CDR3, the DNA is TGTGCCAGCAGCCAAGATAGCAGCGGGGTGTACAATGAGCAGTTCTTC.

This clone occurred a few times. The CDR3 spells CASSLAKTAAAVNQPQHF. The CDR3 nucleotides read TGTGCCAGCAGCTTAGCAAAGACAGCGGCGGCGGTCAATCAGCCCCAGCATTTT. The chain links TRBV7-9 to TRBJ1-5, with D tentatively TRBD1 (5 bases). CDR1 SEHNR and CDR2 FQNEAQ come from the germline V gene (reference sequence). The length of the CDR3 is 18 residues. V lost 0 bases and J 3 bases, leaving 18 bases between the germline ends.

In its sample, this clone was seen a few times. The chain combines TRBV2 with TRBJ1-2; the match to TRBD1 covers 7 bases. From germline, CDR1 is SNHLY and CDR2 FYNNEI. The CDR3 consists of 14 residues. With V trimmed by 4 bases and J by 0 bases, 2 bases remained unmatched. The CDR3 is CASSGGQTNYGYTF. CDR3 nucleotide sequence: TGTGCCAGCAGTGGGGGACAGACTAACTATGGCTACACCTTC.

The rearrangement joins TRBV4-1 to TRBJ2-3, with D perhaps given as TRBD1 or TRBD2 (5 bases each). The CDR3 runs 15 residues. Germline V lookup: CDR1 MGHRA, CDR2 YSYEKL. V was trimmed by 0 bases and J by 4 bases, leaving 11 bases between them. This CDR3 reads CASSQDWGGSDTQYF. As DNA, the CDR3 is TGCGCCAGCAGCCAAGATTGGGGCGGGTCAGATACGCAGTATTTT.

This rearrangement joins TRBV30 to TRBJ1-1; possible D gene TRBD1, 5 bases. Germline V gives CDR1 GTSNPN, CDR2 SVGIG (reference sequence). V was shortened by 6 bases and J by 4 bases, with 15 bases between the two germline ends. The CDR3 loop spans 13 amino acids. CDR3 bases: TGTGCCTGTACCACTTCGGGGGGCACTGAAGCTTTCTTT. As protein: CACTTSGGTEAFF.

This clone was counted between two and nine times. The gene calls are TRBV27 and TRBJ1-2, with TRBD1 matching over 7 bases. Germline-derived CDR1 and CDR2 are MNHEY and SMNVEV (reference sequence). The V gene end was trimmed by 5 bases and the J gene end by 4 bases; junction bases not matched to a gene: 7. This CDR3 region has 14 residues. CDR3 nucleotide sequence: TGTGCCAGCAGTCCCTGGGACAGTTCCTATGGCTACACCTTC. The encoded protein is CASSPWDSSYGYTF.

The chain combines TRBV5-5 with TRBJ2-7; D is unclear. This CDR3 has 15 residues. Trimming pared 5 bases from V and 0 bases from J, leaving 15 bases between. Germline assignment: CDR1 SGHKS and CDR2 YYEKEE (reference sequence). CDR3 residues: CASSSRWQHSYEQYF. The CDR3 nucleotides read TGTGCCAGCAGTTCTCGATGGCAGCACTCCTACGAGCAGTACTTC.

The chain is built from TRBV28 and TRBJ1-5, with D uncertain. The germline V and J ends were trimmed by 5 bases and 7 bases, with 6 bases remaining between them. Germline CDR1 is MDHEN and CDR2 is SYDVKM. CDR3 length: 11 residues. CDR3 sequence (DNA): TGTGCCAGCAGTGAGGGCCAGCCCCAGCATTTT. It codes for CASSEGQPQHF. Full variable domain (remainder filled in from reference TRBV28 and TRBJ1-5): DVKVTQSSRYLVKRTGEKVFLECVQDMDHENMFWYRQDPGLGLRLIYFSYDVKMKEKGDIPEGYSVSREKKERFSLILESASTNQTSMYLCASSEGQPQHFGDGTRLSIL.